The 25 T cell receptor beta chains given below trace back to one sample, sequenced in a study of blood T cell repertoires in COVID-19. Using immunoSEQ multiplex PCR, the repertoire was profiled, and TCRdb retains in-frame clones only, with some absent. The sample has about 40,000 clones; about 90% are singletons. Specimen: peripheral blood. The receptors were sampled from a human donor in a cohort sampled during active COVID-19.

This clone appeared once. This chain links TRBV6-5 with TRBJ2-7, with D possibly matching TRBD1 (5 bases). Germline-derived CDR1 and CDR2 are MNHEY and SVGAGI. V was cut by 2 bases and J by 0 bases, with 8 bases left in between. CDR3 length equals 14 residues. The CDR3 region is CASSYRGTSYEQYF. In DNA form, the CDR3 reads TGTGCCAGCAGTTACAGGGGCACCTCCTACGAGCAGTACTTC.

This chain links TRBV30 with TRBJ1-3; D is uncertain. Trimming took 1 base from V and 4 from J, leaving 11 bases between them. CDR3 size: 14 residues. Germline lookup yields CDR1 GTSNPN and CDR2 SVGIG (reference sequence). CDR3 nucleotide sequence: TGTGCCTGGAGTGCGGGATCGGGCGGAAACACCATATATTTT. Translated: CAWSAGSGGNTIYF.

This clone has more than one count but fewer than ten. The rearrangement uses TRBV2 and TRBJ2-5, with D unresolved. Trimming took 6 bases from V and 7 from J, leaving 18 bases between them. This CDR3 contains 14 residues. Per the germline V gene, CDR1 is SNHLY and CDR2 is FYNNEI. CDR3 amino acids: CASSERFFLGTQYF. CDR3 sequence (DNA): TGTGCCAGCAGCGAGCGTTTTTTCCTAGGGACCCAGTACTTC.

The genes are TRBV7-2 and TRBJ1-1; no clear D gene. CDR1 is SGHTA, CDR2 FQGNSA, per germline. The CDR3 has 13 residues. The germline V and J ends were trimmed by 5 bases and 5 bases, with 12 bases remaining between them. CDR3 sequence: CASSLQEKTEAFF. CDR3 bases: TGTGCCAGCAGCCTTCAAGAGAAAACTGAAGCTTTCTTT.

V gene TRBV9 combines with J gene TRBJ2-1, with 10 bases that match TRBD2. This CDR3 contains 18 residues. Germline V gene data show CDR1 as SGDLS and CDR2 as YYNGEE. Losses at the gene ends were 0 bases for V and 9 bases for J; bases not matched to a gene: 15. CDR3: CASSVEGVGAGGPVEQFF. The DNA of the CDR3 is TGTGCCAGCAGCGTAGAAGGAGTGGGAGCGGGAGGGCCCGTTGAGCAGTTCTTC.

The chain links TRBV24-1 to TRBJ2-5; D is undetermined. V dropped 3 bases and J dropped 1 base, with 11 bases sitting between them. This CDR3 is 15 amino acids long. Looked up from germline, CDR1 is KGHDR and CDR2 is SFDVKD. Here the CDR3 reads CATSDDDGGQETQYF. Here the CDR3 DNA reads TGTGCCACCAGTGATGATGACGGCGGCCAAGAGACCCAGTACTTC.

The genes are TRBV7-2 and TRBJ2-7; 10 bases map to TRBD2. V shed 1 base, J shed 13 bases, and the junction held 13 bases outside the gene matches. Germline loops: CDR1 SGHTA, CDR2 FQGNSA. The CDR3 length is 15 residues. For the CDR3, the DNA is TGTGCCAGCAGCTTAGGAGCGACGGCTAGCGGGAGCGTATACTTC. Its protein product is CASSLGATASGSVYF.

V and J are TRBV19 and TRBJ1-1, with 8 bases lining up with TRBD1. Germline values: CDR1 LNHDA, CDR2 SQIVND (reference sequence). The CDR3 has 15 amino acids. The ends lost 5 bases at V and 3 bases at J; junction bases unmatched: 8. The CDR3 DNA reads as TGTGCCAGTAGTTCCCAGGGGGCTGGCGACACTGAAGCTTTCTTT. Protein sequence: CASSSQGAGDTEAFF.

The chain uses TRBV6-5 and TRBJ2-7, with 8 bases that match TRBD1. Losses at the gene ends were 7 bases for V and 1 base for J; bases not matched to a gene: 6. Germline CDR1 and CDR2: MNHEY and SVGAGI. The CDR3 has 14 residues. This CDR3 is CASTSGDRSYEQYF. The DNA of the CDR3 is TGTGCCAGCACCTCGGGGGACAGGTCCTACGAGCAGTACTTC.

This clone was detected only a few times. This chain uses TRBV11-2 with TRBJ2-7; D is ambiguous. Germline loops: CDR1 SGHAT, CDR2 FQNNGV. CDR3 length equals 13 residues. Trimming took 5 bases from V and 4 from J, leaving 12 bases between them. DNA of the CDR3: TGTGCCAGCAGCCTAGGTGGCGGATACGAGCAGTACTTC. It yields the protein CASSLGGGYEQYF.

V usage is TRBV3-1 (or the pseudogene TRBV3-2) and J usage is TRBJ1-3, with D perhaps matching TRBD1 (6 bases). The CDR3 sequence is 17 residues long. V was clipped by 4 bases and J by 1 base, with 17 bases between them. Germline V gene sequence: CDR1 LGHDT, CDR2 YNNKEL (reference sequence). CDR3 residues: CASSRISQGSSGNTIYF. The CDR3 DNA reads as TGTGCCAGCAGCCGAATTTCACAGGGTTCGTCTGGAAACACCATATATTTT.

The chain carries TRBV6-5 and TRBJ2-1; TRBD2 is a possible D gene (6 bases). CDR3 length: 14 residues. Looked up from germline, CDR1 is MNHEY and CDR2 is SVGAGI. V was pared by 7 bases and J by 6 bases, with 16 bases between. This CDR3 reads CASTRDDPSNEQFF. CDR3 DNA: TGTGCCAGCACGCGGGACGACCCCTCCAATGAGCAGTTCTTC.

The chain is built from TRBV2 and TRBJ2-7, with 9 bases that match TRBD1. V lost 6 bases, J lost 5 bases, and 11 bases stayed unmatched. The CDR3 length is 15 residues. Germline values: CDR1 SNHLY, CDR2 FYNNEI. CDR3: CASRLDRGRSNEQYF. CDR3 nucleotides: TGTGCCAGCAGGCTGGACAGGGGCCGGAGCAACGAGCAGTACTTC.

This clone appeared once. J is TRBJ1-4 and V is TRBV29-1; D call uncertain. V lost 4 bases, J lost 0 bases, and 9 bases lay in between. The CDR3 sequence is 14 residues long. Germline CDR1 reads SQVTM; CDR2 reads ANQGSEA. CDR3 in DNA: TGCAGCGTTGTCGGGGTGACAACTAATGAAAAACTGTTTTTT. This sequence encodes CSVVGVTTNEKLFF.

The rearrangement joins TRBV6-2 or TRBV6-3 to TRBJ2-1; the match to TRBD2 covers 10 bases. V shed 2 bases and J 0 bases; nucleotides not matched to a gene: 13. The CDR3 loop spans 20 amino acids. Looked up from germline, CDR1 is MNHEY and CDR2 is SVGEGT. This CDR3 reads CASSYPLLRTSGYSYNEQFF. DNA of the CDR3: TGTGCCAGCAGTTACCCTCTCCTTCGGACTAGCGGTTACTCCTACAATGAGCAGTTCTTC.

This clone has just a few counts. The CDR3 region is CAFNQGGFGAFF. The CDR3 DNA reads as TGTGCCTTTAATCAGGGGGGCTTTGGAGCTTTCTTT. The chain employs TRBV30 and TRBJ1-1, with TRBD1 matching 7 bases. CDR3 size: 12 residues. Germline-derived CDR1 and CDR2 are GTSNPN and SVGIG (reference sequence). The V segment lost 7 bases and the J segment 10 bases; nucleotides outside the gene matches: 12.

The CDR3 spells CASSSGQGSNEQFF. The CDR3 nucleotides are TGCGCCAGCAGCTCGGGACAGGGGAGCAATGAGCAGTTCTTC. The V gene is TRBV5-1, the J gene TRBJ2-1, with 10 bases identical to TRBD1. The V gene end was trimmed by 3 bases and the J gene end by 6 bases; junction bases not matched to a gene: 3. Per the germline V gene, CDR1 is SGHRS and CDR2 is YFSETQ. The CDR3 extends over 14 amino acids. The full variable domain, rest sourced from reference TRBV5-1 and TRBJ2-1, is KAGVTQTPRYLIKTRGQQVTLSCSPISGHRSVSWYQQTPGQGLQFLFEYFSETQRNKGNFPGRFSGRQFSNSRSEMNVSTLELGDSALYLCASSSGQGSNEQFFGPGTRLTVL.

The CDR3 bases are TGTGCCAGTAGTATCGGGCGGGGGGGTTCCTACGAGCAGTACTTC. Translating it yields CASSIGRGGSYEQYF. The chain employs TRBV19 and TRBJ2-7; TRBD2 agrees at 9 bases. Germline V CDR1 and CDR2: LNHDA, SQIVND (reference sequence). Trimming removed 3 bases from V and 1 base from J; junction bases left unmatched: 4. The CDR3 loop spans 15 amino acids.

The chain recombines TRBV2 with TRBJ1-1; D ambiguous. The germline V gene has CDR1 SNHLY and CDR2 FYNNEI. V lost 3 bases to trimming and J lost 7 bases, with 9 bases between them. The CDR3 contains 12 residues. CDR3 sequence reads: CASSELSVEAFF. The CDR3 nucleotides read TGTGCCAGCAGTGAGTTGTCAGTTGAAGCTTTCTTT.

The V gene is TRBV5-1, the J gene TRBJ2-2, with 7 bases identical to TRBD2. The J segment lost 3 bases and the V segment lost 4 bases, leaving 0 bases of the junction unmatched. The CDR3 sequence is 13 residues long. Per germline, CDR1 SGHRS and CDR2 YFSETQ. Here the CDR3 reads CASSRGDTGELFF. The CDR3 nucleotides read TGCGCCAGCAGCCGGGGGGACACCGGGGAGCTGTTTTTT.

This sequence joins TRBV29-1 and TRBJ1-1; D unresolved. The CDR3 is made up of 14 amino acids. The germline V and J ends were trimmed by 2 bases and 1 base, with 11 bases remaining between them. The germline V gene has CDR1 SQVTM and CDR2 ANQGSEA. The CDR3 sequence is CSVEWEDWNTEAFF. CDR3 nucleotide sequence: TGCAGCGTTGAATGGGAGGATTGGAACACTGAAGCTTTCTTT.

The chain has TRBV9 and TRBJ2-1; 11 bases line up with TRBD2. After removal of 4 bases from V and 3 bases from J, the junction contained 3 bases not matched to a gene. The CDR3 spans 15 residues. Germline loops: CDR1 SGDLS, CDR2 YYNGEE. The CDR3 here is CASSPTSGNYNEQFF. As DNA, the CDR3 is TGTGCCAGCAGCCCGACTAGCGGGAACTACAATGAGCAGTTCTTC.

The J gene is TRBJ2-2, the V gene TRBV27; a weak D match, TRBD2 (6 bases). This CDR3 region has 15 residues. The germline V gene has CDR1 MNHEY and CDR2 SMNVEV (reference sequence). The V gene lost 7 bases and the J gene lost 1 base, with 13 bases spanning the gap. The CDR3 protein is CASTEGGLNTGELFF. CDR3 DNA sequence: TGTGCCAGCACGGAGGGCGGACTGAACACCGGGGAGCTGTTTTTT.

The chain joins TRBV5-1 to TRBJ1-2, with 7 bases matching TRBD1. The CDR3 loop spans 16 amino acids. Losses at the gene ends were 5 bases for V and 6 bases for J; bases not matched to a gene: 16. CDR1 and CDR2 (germline): SGHRS, YFSETQ. The CDR3, as DNA: TGCGCCAGCAGATCCAACCAGGGGAATACAGGGGATGGCTACACCTTC. It is translated as CASRSNQGNTGDGYTF. Supplemented by reference TRBV5-1 and TRBJ1-2, the full variable domain reads KAGVTQTPRYLIKTRGQQVTLSCSPISGHRSVSWYQQTPGQGLQFLFEYFSETQRNKGNFPGRFSGRQFSNSRSEMNVSTLELGDSALYLCASRSNQGNTGDGYTFGSGTRLTVV.

V gene TRBV3-1 (or the pseudogene TRBV3-2) combines with J gene TRBJ2-7, with D tentatively TRBD1 (5 bases). The CDR3 is made up of 14 amino acids. The germline V gene encodes CDR1 LGHDT and CDR2 YNNKEL (reference sequence). V was clipped by 4 bases and J by 0 bases, with 10 bases between them. The CDR3 region has the DNA TGTGCCAGCAGCCCTGGACACCCCTCCTACGAGCAGTACTTC. It yields the protein CASSPGHPSYEQYF.